What follows are 7 T cell receptor beta chains derived from one specimen sequenced in a study of TIL therapy for anti-PD-1-resistant metastatic lung cancer. Described time point: pre-treatment sample, taken before nivolumab and TIL therapy. This was the immunoSEQ v3 assay. Libraries were prepared by immunoSEQ multiplex PCR; TCRdb keeps only in-frame clonotypes and omits some of them. The table shows some 45,000 clones, with 70% to 90% occurring only once. The specimen was blood, collected at baseline. These receptors were collected from a person aged 25-85 years with non-small cell lung cancer.

The chain links TRBV6-4 to TRBJ2-7; D may be TRBD2 (6 bases). The CDR3 length is 15 residues. V lost 7 bases and J 6 bases, leaving 22 bases between the germline ends. Germline V gene data show CDR1 as MRHNA and CDR2 as SNTAGT. Here the CDR3 reads CASTGTRNSLGEQYF. In nucleotides, the CDR3 is TGTGCCAGCACCGGGACTCGCAACTCACTTGGCGAGCAGTACTTC.

This clone was seen a handful of times. The chain joins TRBV27 to TRBJ1-5; 7 bases are shared with TRBD1. Germline trimming cut 6 bases from V and 9 bases from J; bases unmatched to any gene: 8. Germline CDR1 reads MNHEY; CDR2 reads SMNVEV (reference sequence). The CDR3 runs 13 residues. The CDR3 loop is CASSTGEQRPQHF. The CDR3 nucleotides are TGTGCCAGCAGCACAGGGGAGCAGCGGCCCCAGCATTTT.

The chain has TRBV30 and TRBJ1-4; D possibly corresponds to TRBD1 (6 bases). Germline V gene sequence: CDR1 GTSNPN, CDR2 SVGIG (reference sequence). This CDR3 region has 16 residues. Trimming removed 7 bases at V and 3 bases at J, with 21 bases between. This chain's CDR3 is CALGAGSGRANEKLFF. The CDR3 DNA sequence: TGTGCCTTGGGGGCCGGATCGGGACGGGCTAATGAAAAACTGTTTTTT.

The chain is built from TRBV7-3 and TRBJ2-5; 8 bases map to TRBD2. The trim removed 4 bases at V and 5 bases at J, leaving 9 bases unmatched. CDR1 SGHTA and CDR2 FQGTGA come from the germline V gene. The CDR3 is 15 amino acids. The CDR3 DNA reads as TGTGCCAGCAGCTCAAGCGGGAGCCGAGGGGAGACCCAGTACTTC. Protein: CASSSSGSRGETQYF.

In DNA form, the CDR3 reads TGTGCCAGCAGCTATACCGGGACTAGCGGGGTTTACGAGCAGTACTTC. It yields the protein CASSYTGTSGVYEQYF. The chain couples TRBV14 to TRBJ2-7, with TRBD2 matching over 13 bases. The CDR3 length is 16 residues. V lost 5 bases to trimming and J lost 4 bases; unmatched junction nucleotides: 8. Per germline, CDR1 SGHDN and CDR2 FVKESK.

The rearrangement uses TRBV11-2 and TRBJ2-1, with no clear D. The CDR3 totals 14 residues. Germline V gene lookup returns CDR1 SGHAT and CDR2 FQNNGV. The germline V and J ends were trimmed by 0 bases and 5 bases, with 8 bases remaining between them. The CDR3 coding sequence is TGTGCCAGCAGCTTAGAGGACGGCAACAATGAGCAGTTCTTC. Translated, it gives CASSLEDGNNEQFF.

The chain recombines TRBV5-1 with TRBJ2-7; 12 bases match TRBD1. Germline-derived CDR1 and CDR2 are SGHRS and YFSETQ. The CDR3 length is 15 residues. Unmatched junction bases numbered 5, after V lost 0 bases and J lost 7 bases. The CDR3 DNA sequence: TGCGCCAGCAGCTTGGAGGGACAGGGGGCGAAGGAGCAGTACTTC. It translates to CASSLEGQGAKEQYF.